Given below is one T cell receptor beta chain in context. Its antigen is currently unknown. The TCR beta libraries were generated through quantitative 5'-RACE incorporating molecular barcodes. TCRdb re-analysed the 5' RACE reads in MiXCR, keeping a single row per CDR3 protein. The sample contains about 220,000 distinct CDR3 sequences, around a quarter of which appear only once. These data originate in a study of CD8 T cells in ankylosing spondylitis. Study-level points and caveats: From matched ankylosing spondylitis synovial fluid, disease-linked clones were reportedly recovered at significantly enriched levels.

Sequencing was carried out using blood, either unsorted or a sorted T cell fraction (not recorded which). This clonotype was obtained from a male donor with ankylosing spondylitis or in good health (not recorded which).

Here the CDR3 DNA reads TGTGCCAGCAGTTTAGGGGATTACACCGGGGAGCTGTTTTTT. Its translation is CASSLGDYTGELFF. The chain links TRBV12-3 or TRBV12-4 to TRBJ2-2; D is uncertain. V lost 1 base, J lost 3 bases, and 6 bases lay in between. The CDR3 contains 14 residues.